This T cell receptor beta chain was sequenced in a study of cytomegalovirus exposure and HLA in healthy donors. This clone turned up a few times. Trimming left V 5 bases short and J 6 bases short, with 11 bases between. Germline CDR1 SGHTA, CDR2 FQGNSA. The CDR3 is 12 amino acids. The PCR had 60 Vbeta and 13 Jbeta primers. TCRdb's copy holds only in-frame clones and misses some; the assay was immunoSEQ multiplex PCR. The table has more than 85,000 clones, less than 70% seen once. The sequence was obtained from a female donor in good health and CMV-seronegative. The material sequenced was PBMCs. The rearrangement joins TRBV7-2 to TRBJ2-7; possibly TRBD1 for D (5 bases). This CDR3 is CASSRPGLEQYF. The CDR3 DNA reads as TGTGCCAGCAGCCGCCCAGGGCTCGAGCAGTACTTC.